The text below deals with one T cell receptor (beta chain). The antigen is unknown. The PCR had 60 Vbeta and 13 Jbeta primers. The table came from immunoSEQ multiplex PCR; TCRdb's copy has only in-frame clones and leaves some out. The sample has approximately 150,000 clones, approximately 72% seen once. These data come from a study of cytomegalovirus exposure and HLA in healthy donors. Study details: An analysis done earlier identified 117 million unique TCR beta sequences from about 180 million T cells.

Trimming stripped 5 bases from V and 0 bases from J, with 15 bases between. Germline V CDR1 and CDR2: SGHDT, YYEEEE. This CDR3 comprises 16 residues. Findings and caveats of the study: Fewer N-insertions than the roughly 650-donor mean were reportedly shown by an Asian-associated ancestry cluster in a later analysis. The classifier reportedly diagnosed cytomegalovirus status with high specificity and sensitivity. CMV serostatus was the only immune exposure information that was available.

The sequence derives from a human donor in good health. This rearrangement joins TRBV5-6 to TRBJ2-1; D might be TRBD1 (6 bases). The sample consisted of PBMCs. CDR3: CASSYADSRSYNEQFF. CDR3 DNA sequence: TGTGCCAGCAGTTACGCGGACAGCCGCTCCTACAATGAGCAGTTCTTC.